The entry below describes one T cell receptor beta chain. This entry comes from a study of CD8+ T cells in alopecia areata. In each case, RNA was isolated and then reverse transcribed into cDNA as the sequencing template. Here immunoSEQ multiplex PCR was the method, and the copy in TCRdb shows in-frame clones only, minus some. The data contain 95,000 to 110,000 clones, approximately 90% of them singletons. Trimming stripped 6 bases from V and 2 bases from J, with 23 bases between. Germline CDR1 reads MDHEN; CDR2 reads SYDVKM. CDR3 length: 18 amino acids. Noted treatment: oral pan-JAK inhibitor, 5-10 mg twice daily.

The V and J genes are TRBV28 and TRBJ2-4, with D possibly TRBD2 on 6 matching bases. This receptor was identified in a human donor with alopecia areata. The sample in question was CD8+ T cells sorted from blood, obtained at roughly week 30, from a patient treated with tofacitinib. The CDR3 loop reads CASSPYVMGGFPKNIQYF. The CDR3 nucleotides are TGTGCCAGCAGCCCTTATGTTATGGGGGGTTTTCCCAAAAACATTCAGTACTTC.